The 32 T cell receptor beta chains below all came from one sample that was sequenced in a study of cytomegalovirus exposure and HLA in healthy donors. PCR was performed using 60 Vbeta and 13 Jbeta primers. TCRdb's table, derived via immunoSEQ multiplex PCR, lists solely in-frame clones and lacks some. The data show 150,000 or so clones, 70% to 90% seen once. The sequenced sample was PBMCs. These receptors were taken from a woman aged 40 to 55 in good health and CMV-seropositive.

The rearrangement uses TRBV7-2 and TRBJ2-3, with 11 bases aligning to TRBD2. Germline assignment: CDR1 SGHTA and CDR2 FQGNSA. CDR3 size: 16 residues. The V and J ends lost 3 bases and 2 bases, in that order; junction bases with no gene match: 4. The CDR3 DNA reads TGTGCCAGCAGCTTGACTAGCGGGATTTTCACAGATACGCAGTATTTT. Its translation is CASSLTSGIFTDTQYF. The full variable domain, completed using reference TRBV7-2 and TRBJ2-3, is GAGVSQSPSNKVTEKGKDVELRCDPISGHTALYWYRQSLGQGLEFLIYFQGNSAPDKSGLPSDRFSAERTGGSVSTLTIQRTQQEDSAVYLCASSLTSGIFTDTQYFGPGTRLTVL.

The CDR3 sequence is CASSRTDQYYNEQFF. In DNA form, the CDR3 reads TGTGCCAGCAGTCGGACAGATCAGTACTACAATGAGCAGTTCTTC. The chain has TRBV6-4 and TRBJ2-1; maybe TRBD1 (6 bases). V was trimmed by 5 bases and J by 3 bases, leaving 14 bases between them. Germline CDR1 MRHNA, CDR2 SNTAGT. CDR3 length equals 15 residues.

This sequence joins TRBV21-1 and TRBJ2-2; TRBD1 is the table's D call and was not checked against the DNA. TRBV21-1 is reported as a pseudogene. The CDR3 length is 16 residues. The chain's CDR3 is CASSEMPDRDTGELFF. CDR3 bases: TGTGCCAGCAGCGAAATGCCGGACAGGGACACCGGGGAGCTGTTTTTT.

The chain uses TRBV11-3 and TRBJ2-5, with TRBD2 matching 13 bases. The CDR3 spans 16 residues. The germline CDR1 and CDR2 sequences are SGHNT and YENEEA. After removal of 3 bases from V and 3 bases from J, the junction contained 4 bases not matched to a gene. CDR3 DNA sequence: TGTGCCAGCAGCTTGGGACTAGCGGGGATTGAAGAGACCCAGTACTTC. Translating it yields CASSLGLAGIEETQYF.

Concerning this clone: One end of the junction is discordant with germline, which a read error may explain. V is TRBV7-7 and J is TRBJ2-1, with 7 bases aligning to TRBD2. CDR1 and CDR2 (germline): SSHAT, FNYEAQ (reference sequence). This CDR3 region has 13 residues. The CDR3 DNA follows: TGTGCTAGCAGCTCGTCCTCGGGAGGAGAGCAGTTCTTC. Translated: CASSSSSGGEQFF.

The chain employs TRBV11-2 and TRBJ1-4; no firm D call. This CDR3 has 16 amino acids. From germline, CDR1 is SGHAT and CDR2 FQNNGV. Trimming removed 5 bases from V and 0 bases from J, with 13 bases in between. Here the CDR3 reads CASSNSLVATNEKLFF. DNA of the CDR3: TGTGCCAGCAGCAATTCATTAGTTGCAACTAATGAAAAACTGTTTTTT.

The chain carries TRBV7-9 and TRBJ2-2; TRBD2 matches 8 bases. After removal of 1 base from V and 3 bases from J, the junction contained 4 bases not matched to a gene. Germline V lookup: CDR1 SEHNR, CDR2 FQNEAQ (reference sequence). The CDR3 sequence is 16 residues long. The CDR3 DNA reads as TGTGCCAGCAGCTTAGATGGACTAGCCCACACCGGGGAGCTGTTTTTT. Protein sequence: CASSLDGLAHTGELFF.

The chain recombines TRBV14 with TRBJ2-2; D remains unclear. Trimming stripped 0 bases from V and 1 base from J, with 3 bases between. Germline loops: CDR1 SGHDN, CDR2 FVKESK. CDR3 size: 14 residues. DNA of the CDR3: TGTGCCAGCAGCCAAGATATGAACACCGGGGAGCTGTTTTTT. Translation: CASSQDMNTGELFF.

This clone was picked up one time. The chain is built from TRBV6-5 and TRBJ1-3, with TRBD1 identical over 7 bases. This CDR3 contains 15 residues. With 7 bases clipped from V and 0 bases from J, the junction kept 6 bases outside the gene matches. CDR1 MNHEY and CDR2 SVGAGI come from the germline V gene. CDR3 coding DNA: TGTGCCAGCAAGAGGGGGCCAGACTCTGGAAACACCATATATTTT. It specifies CASKRGPDSGNTIYF.

The chain carries TRBV10-1 and TRBJ2-1; 11 nucleotides agree with TRBD1. CDR1 and CDR2 from the germline V gene are WNHNN and SYGVQD (reference sequence). This CDR3 spans 15 amino acids. Trimming at V came to 6 bases and at J to 6 bases, leaving 7 bases not matched to a gene. CDR3 loop: CASSYGTGGVNEQFF. The CDR3 nucleotides are TGCGCCAGCAGCTACGGGACAGGGGGGGTCAATGAGCAGTTCTTC.

In its sample, this clone was seen a few times. This CDR3 is CASSLVSGTDTQYF. CDR3 nucleotides: TGCGCCAGCAGCTTGGTGTCGGGAACAGATACGCAGTATTTT. The rearrangement links TRBV5-1 to TRBJ2-3, with D maybe TRBD2 (5 bases). The ends were cut back, 0 bases at V and 3 bases at J, with 8 bases in the middle. CDR1 is SGHRS and CDR2 is YFSETQ in the germline V gene. This CDR3 is built from 14 residues.

V usage is TRBV9 and J usage is TRBJ1-4; 8 nucleotides line up with TRBD1. The V and J ends lost 0 bases and 8 bases, in that order; junction bases with no gene match: 9. This CDR3 is built from 16 residues. The germline V gene has CDR1 SGDLS and CDR2 YYNGEE. The DNA of the CDR3 is TGTGCCAGCAGCGTAGACAGGGGGAGGTCGGGCGAAAAACTGTTTTTT. It translates to CASSVDRGRSGEKLFF.

This clone was detected only a few times. The gene calls are TRBV19 and TRBJ1-1, with D possibly TRBD1 on 5 matching bases. V lost 2 bases to trimming and J lost 5 bases, with 15 bases between them. This CDR3 has 15 residues. The germline V gene has CDR1 LNHDA and CDR2 SQIVND (reference sequence). This chain's CDR3 is CASSIKDTGGTEAFF. The CDR3 DNA reads as TGTGCCAGTAGTATAAAGGACACCGGTGGGACTGAAGCTTTCTTT. Variable domain in full (rest from reference TRBV19 and TRBJ1-1): DGGITQSPKYLFRKEGQNVTLSCEQNLNHDAMYWYRQDPGQGLRLIYYSQIVNDFQKGDIAEGYSVSREKKESFPLTVTSAQKNPTAFYLCASSIKDTGGTEAFFGQGTRLTVV.

The chain has TRBV10-2 and TRBJ2-5; 9 bases fit TRBD1. The J call is in doubt because the DNA end fits TRBJ2-7 better. CDR1 and CDR2 (germline): WSHSY, SAAADI. CDR3 length equals 17 residues. The CDR3 coding sequence is TGCGCCAGCAGTGAGATAGGTTTTGGGACAGGGACCTACGAGCAGTACTTC. Translation: CASSEIGFGTGTYEQYF.

The J gene is TRBJ2-7, the V gene TRBV6-5, with 8 bases fitting TRBD2. The V segment lost 4 bases and the J segment 3 bases; nucleotides outside the gene matches: 8. CDR1 is MNHEY, CDR2 SVGAGI, per germline. The CDR3 covers 15 residues. CDR3: CASSSGGAPFYEQYF. The CDR3 DNA sequence: TGTGCCAGCAGTTCCGGGGGGGCGCCGTTCTACGAGCAGTACTTC.

The chain joins TRBV7-9 to TRBJ2-1; D may be TRBD1 (6 bases). This CDR3 has 14 residues. The germline V gene encodes CDR1 SEHNR and CDR2 FQNEAQ (reference sequence). Trimming left V 8 bases short and J 3 bases short, with 14 bases between. In nucleotides, the CDR3 is TGTGCCAGCTCCGAGGGGGAGTACTACAATGAGCAGTTCTTC. It is translated as CASSEGEYYNEQFF.

This chain links TRBV5-1 with TRBJ2-1; 12 nucleotides line up with TRBD2. CDR1 is SGHRS, CDR2 YFSETQ, per germline. CDR3 length: 15 amino acids. V shed 4 bases, J shed 7 bases, and the junction held 6 bases outside the gene matches. CDR3 coding DNA: TGCGCCAGCAGCAGACTAGCGGGAGATATTAATGAGCAGTTCTTC. Amino acids: CASSRLAGDINEQFF.

This clone was counted once. CDR3 in DNA: TGTGCCAGCAGCGCCGCCGGGACAGGGAGCTCCTACGAGCAGTACTTC. Translation: CASSAAGTGSSYEQYF. The chain is built from TRBV9 and TRBJ2-7; 9 nucleotides align to TRBD1. Germline V gives CDR1 SGDLS, CDR2 YYNGEE. V gave up 3 bases and J gave up 0 bases; unmatched junction bases: 7. This CDR3 is built from 16 residues.

As concerns this clone: At one of its ends the junction is not consistent with the germline gene, which may arise from a read error. V is TRBV7-9 and J is TRBJ2-3, with 7 bases matching TRBD2. Germline CDR1 and CDR2: SEHNR and FQNEAQ (reference sequence). This CDR3 has 16 amino acids. CDR3: CTSSQSSGTHTDTQYF. CDR3 coding DNA: TGTACCAGCAGCCAATCCAGCGGGACTCACACAGATACGCAGTATTTT.

This chain connects TRBV5-5 to TRBJ1-5; perhaps TRBD1 as D (5 bases). CDR1 is SGHKS, CDR2 YYEKEE, per germline (reference sequence). CDR3 length equals 14 residues. With 2 bases removed from V and 4 bases from J, the gap between germline ends came to 10 bases. The CDR3 DNA reads TGTGCCAGCAGCTTTCAGGGACTAAATCAGCCCCAGCATTTT. Amino acid sequence: CASSFQGLNQPQHF.

There are a few counts of this clone. The V call is TRBV2, the J call TRBJ2-2, with D perhaps TRBD2 (5 bases). Trimming removed 4 bases from V and 4 bases from J, with 7 bases in between. The CDR3 has 13 residues. Germline CDR1 reads SNHLY; CDR2 reads FYNNEI. The CDR3 is CASSGTLTGELFF. CDR3 nucleotide sequence: TGTGCCAGCAGTGGGACTCTCACCGGGGAGCTGTTTTTT.

This clone was seen a handful of times. The chain joins TRBV5-1 to TRBJ2-7; 8 bases line up with TRBD1. Germline CDR1 and CDR2: SGHRS and YFSETQ. This CDR3 contains 14 residues. Germline trimming cut 4 bases from V and 6 bases from J; bases unmatched to any gene: 9. The CDR3 region is CASSEDRARAEQYF. In DNA, the CDR3 is TGCGCCAGCAGCGAGGACAGGGCGCGGGCCGAGCAGTACTTC.

The rearrangement joins TRBV4-1 to TRBJ1-4; 7 nucleotides agree with TRBD1. CDR1 and CDR2 from the germline V gene are MGHRA and YSYEKL. This CDR3 region has 17 residues. V dropped 4 bases and J dropped 5; count of bases not matched to a gene: 13. CDR3 residues: CASSPAITGARNEKLFF. The CDR3 nucleotides read TGCGCCAGCAGCCCAGCTATCACAGGGGCCAGAAATGAAAAACTGTTTTTT.

The DNA for the CDR3 is TGTGCCAGCAGCAGACTAGCGGGTAACACCGGGGAGCTGTTTTTT. Protein product: CASSRLAGNTGELFF. This chain links TRBV5-4 with TRBJ2-2; 10 bases map to TRBD2. CDR3 length equals 15 residues. Trimming removed 4 bases from V and 2 bases from J; junction bases left unmatched: 2. Germline CDR1 SGHNT, CDR2 YYREEE (reference sequence).

V gene TRBV28 combines with J gene TRBJ2-1, with 11 bases that match TRBD2. Germline CDR1 MDHEN, CDR2 SYDVKM. This CDR3 spans 16 amino acids. The V segment lost 3 bases and the J segment 9 bases; nucleotides outside the gene matches: 10. The CDR3 nucleotides are TGTGCCAGCAGTTTCTCCCTTTTAGCGGGAGGGATTGAGCAGTTCTTC. It codes for CASSFSLLAGGIEQFF.

This rearrangement joins TRBV11-2 to TRBJ2-1; D is unclear. Germline V gene data show CDR1 as SGHAT and CDR2 as FQNNGV. The V gene lost 2 bases and the J gene lost 4 bases, with 9 bases spanning the gap. This CDR3 has 14 amino acids. CDR3 protein: CASSLSPVYNEQFF. In DNA form, the CDR3 reads TGTGCCAGCAGCTTATCCCCCGTATACAATGAGCAGTTCTTC.

The genes are TRBV10-3 and TRBJ1-2; 12 nucleotides match TRBD1. V trimming: 2 bases; J trimming: 7 bases; junction bases outside the gene matches: 8. The length of the CDR3 is 16 residues. The germline V gene has CDR1 ENHRY and CDR2 SYGVKD. CDR3 bases: TGTGCCATCAGTGAGGCGGGACAGGGGGCTCGACGTGGCTACACCTTC. Translation gives CAISEAGQGARRGYTF.

The chain couples TRBV6-1 to TRBJ2-5; no reliable D call. The germline V gene has CDR1 MNHNS and CDR2 SASEGT. Trimming removed 4 bases at V and 2 bases at J, with 14 bases between. CDR3 length: 15 residues. The CDR3 loop is CASSGPSHGQETQYF. DNA of the CDR3: TGTGCCAGCAGTGGACCTTCCCACGGGCAAGAGACCCAGTACTTC.

The chain employs TRBV5-6 and TRBJ1-1; D call uncertain. The length of the CDR3 is 12 residues. Trimming stripped 0 bases from V and 10 bases from J, with 10 bases between. Per the germline V gene, CDR1 is SGHDT and CDR2 is YYEEEE. The DNA for the CDR3 is TGTGCCAGCAGCTTGGTTACGGGGATAGCTTTCTTT. Protein product: CASSLVTGIAFF.

The genes are TRBV5-1 and TRBJ1-3; possible D gene TRBD1, 6 bases. CDR3 length equals 15 residues. Germline CDR1 reads SGHRS; CDR2 reads YFSETQ. V was shortened by 0 bases and J by 4 bases, with 11 bases between the two germline ends. The CDR3 nucleotides are TGCGCCAGCAGCTTGGCCCCAGGGGAAGGAAACACCATATATTTT. The encoded protein is CASSLAPGEGNTIYF. The full variable domain, with the rest looked up from reference TRBV5-1 and TRBJ1-3, is KAGVTQTPRYLIKTRGQQVTLSCSPISGHRSVSWYQQTPGQGLQFLFEYFSETQRNKGNFPGRFSGRQFSNSRSEMNVSTLELGDSALYLCASSLAPGEGNTIYFGEGSWLTVV.

The rearrangement links TRBV7-2 to TRBJ2-3, with 15 nucleotides matching TRBD2. Germline values: CDR1 SGHTA, CDR2 FQGNSA. J was trimmed by 5 bases and V by 5 bases; bases with no gene match: 2. The CDR3 is 15 amino acids. The CDR3 spells CASSPGLAGGDTQYF. The CDR3 region has the DNA TGTGCCAGCAGCCCGGGACTAGCGGGAGGAGATACGCAGTATTTT.

This clone was detected only once. J is TRBJ2-3 and V is TRBV27, with 7 nucleotides matching TRBD2. Germline V gene data show CDR1 as MNHEY and CDR2 as SMNVEV (reference sequence). The V gene end was trimmed by 5 bases and the J gene end by 0 bases; junction bases not matched to a gene: 11. The CDR3 is 17 amino acids. The CDR3 DNA reads TGTGCCAGCAGTGGGGAGACTAGCTCCCCGAGCACAGATACGCAGTATTTT. It yields the protein CASSGETSSPSTDTQYF.